The clone carrying this TCR beta chain was recorded only once. This specimen comes from a study of CD8 T cells in Susac syndrome. The CDR3 has 17 amino acids. The junction had 16 bases not matched to a gene; V was cut back by 5 bases and J by 5 bases. With random hexamers, reverse transcription was performed on about 0.5 to 1 ug of RNA. TCRdb passed the immunoSEQ multiplex PCR reads through MiXCR, listing each CDR3 protein once. Here the sample spans 300,000 to 350,000 distinct CDR3 sequences, about 92% being singletons. This rearrangement joins TRBV12-3 or TRBV12-4 to TRBJ1-1; 8 bases agree with TRBD1. Sequenced: CD4+ T cells from PBMCs. The source is a human donor with multiple sclerosis. CDR3 sequence reads: CASSPGGGQGRGTEAFF. CDR3 DNA: TGTGCCAGCAGTCCTGGGGGAGGACAGGGCCGGGGGACTGAAGCTTTCTTT.